The 20 T cell receptor beta chains below were found in one sample sequenced in a study of shared clonotypes between healthy human individuals. Produced via immunoSEQ multiplex PCR; TCRdb's table is partial and in-frame only. The sample carries about 520,000 clones, 81% recorded once. The sequenced sample consisted of PBMCs. These receptors were taken from a woman aged 40 to 55 in good health. Some clones in this sample may be carry-over from other donors' samples.

With regard to this clone: A far larger clone is only one base removed, so a read error is likely. Here the CDR3 omits its conserved ending phenylalanine or tryptophan, so a read error is the likely source. J is TRBJ2-3 and V is TRBV4-1, with D possibly matching TRBD2 (6 bases). V was clipped by 4 bases and J by 3 bases, with 20 bases between them. In germline, CDR1 is MGHRA, CDR2 YSYEKL. The CDR3 consists of 17 residues. DNA for the CDR3: TGCGCCAGCAGCCCCCAGAAGGTCGGGACTGAGACAGATACGCAGTATCTT. Residues: CASSPQKVGTETDTQYL.

This rearrangement joins TRBV5-6 to TRBJ2-5, with TRBD2 matching over 11 bases. The J call could be wrong; TRBJ2-7 is a better fit for the DNA end. Germline CDR1 reads SGHDT; CDR2 reads YYEEEE. This CDR3 spans 17 amino acids. The CDR3 sequence: CASSWGGLAESSYEQYF. CDR3 DNA sequence: TGTGCCAGCAGCTGGGGGGGACTAGCGGAGAGCTCCTACGAGCAGTACTTC.

This rearrangement joins TRBV7-9 to TRBJ2-1; D might be TRBD2 (5 bases). The CDR3 runs to 17 residues. CDR1 and CDR2 from the germline V gene are SEHNR and FQNEAQ (reference sequence). V was pared by 5 bases and J by 0 bases, with 17 bases between. CDR3 DNA sequence: TGTGCCAGCAGCCCACCCGTGCGGGTTGCCTCCTACAATGAGCAGTTCTTC. Its protein product is CASSPPVRVASYNEQFF.

A note on this clone: This likely stems from a read error, as it lies one base from a far larger clone. Other DNA sequences within the sample encode an identical CDR3. This sequence joins TRBV4-3 and TRBJ2-7; 9 bases map to TRBD1. The CDR3 is made up of 15 amino acids. CDR1 and CDR2 from the germline V gene are LGHNA and YSLEER. CDR3 coding DNA: TGCGCTAGCAGCCAAGATCCCCGGGACAGGGTCGAGCAGTACTTC. It specifies CASSQDPRDRVEQYF.

This clone was counted a single time. One base separates it from a far larger clone, so it is likely a read error. The CDR3 does not close with the conserved phenylalanine or tryptophan, likely indicating a read error. The V call is TRBV30, the J call TRBJ2-2; D uncertain. The V gene's germline CDR1 is GTSNPN and CDR2 SVGIG (reference sequence). CDR3 size: 14 residues. Between the trimmed V and J ends, which lost 2 bases and 7 bases, there was a span of 14 bases. The CDR3: CAWSRVGLYGELFL. The CDR3 DNA follows: TGTGCCTGGAGTCGGGTAGGGTTGTACGGGGAGCTGTTTCTT.

The chain has TRBV9 and TRBJ2-7, with 7 bases aligning to TRBD2. The length of the CDR3 is 14 residues. CDR1 SGDLS and CDR2 YYNGEE come from the germline V gene. V dropped 4 bases and J dropped 5; count of bases not matched to a gene: 9. In nucleotides, the CDR3 is TGTGCCAGCAGCCCTAGCGGCTGGCGGAACGAGCAGTACTTC. Protein product: CASSPSGWRNEQYF.

The chain couples TRBV5-8 to TRBJ2-1; 10 bases map to TRBD2. This CDR3 has 15 amino acids. V gave up 2 bases and J gave up 6 bases; unmatched junction bases: 5. Germline V CDR1 and CDR2: SGHTS, YDEGEE. DNA of the CDR3: TGTGCCAGCAGCTTTGAAGGGACTAGCGTCAATGAGCAGTTCTTC. This encodes CASSFEGTSVNEQFF.

The chain joins TRBV2 to TRBJ2-7; 9 bases are shared with TRBD2. The V segment lost 9 bases and the J segment 1 base; nucleotides outside the gene matches: 4. The germline V gene encodes CDR1 SNHLY and CDR2 FYNNEI. This CDR3 is 13 amino acids long. This chain's CDR3 is CASIAGVSYEQYF. In DNA, the CDR3 is TGTGCCAGTATAGCGGGGGTATCCTACGAGCAGTACTTC.

This chain connects TRBV5-1 to TRBJ2-3, with a weak D call TRBD2 (5 bases). V lost 2 bases to trimming and J lost 4 bases, with 8 bases between them. This CDR3 contains 13 residues. Germline values: CDR1 SGHRS, CDR2 YFSETQ. CDR3 coding DNA: TGCGCCAGCAGCTTAGGTAGCGCAGATACGCAGTATTTT. It encodes CASSLGSADTQYF.

A remark on this clone: A read error is likely here: a far larger clone is one base away. The chain recombines TRBV4-3 with TRBJ2-7, with 7 bases lining up with TRBD2. The V gene's germline CDR1 is LGHNA and CDR2 YSLEER. The J segment lost 2 bases and the V segment lost 6 bases, leaving 7 bases of the junction unmatched. CDR3 length: 14 amino acids. CDR3 nucleotides: TGCGCCAGCAGACGAGGGAGCGGGGCCTACGAGCAGTACTTC. Its protein product is CASRRGSGAYEQYF.

This clone was picked up one time. J is TRBJ1-3 and V is TRBV27, with D possibly being TRBD1 (6 bases). The V gene lost 5 bases and the J gene lost 6 bases, with 17 bases spanning the gap. The germline V gene has CDR1 MNHEY and CDR2 SMNVEV (reference sequence). The CDR3 spans 15 residues. In DNA, the CDR3 is TGTGCCAGCAGTCCACAGGGATTTGGTGAAAACACCATATATTTT. This translates into CASSPQGFGENTIYF.

The chain couples TRBV7-2 to TRBJ2-7; 11 nucleotides agree with TRBD2. Germline V gives CDR1 SGHTA, CDR2 FQGNSA. V shed 1 base and J 6 bases; nucleotides not matched to a gene: 5. This CDR3 spans 15 amino acids. The chain's CDR3 is CASSLGLAGTPEQYF. The DNA for the CDR3 is TGTGCCAGCAGCTTAGGACTAGCGGGAACTCCCGAGCAGTACTTC.

Note on this clone: One base separates it from a far larger clone, so it is likely a read error. In the same sample, other DNA sequences code for this CDR3. The J gene is TRBJ2-1, the V gene TRBV30; D gene ambiguous. There are 12 residues in the CDR3. Per the germline V gene, CDR1 is GTSNPN and CDR2 is SVGIG (reference sequence). This CDR3 is CAWSDWGEEQFF. Here the CDR3 DNA reads TGTGCATGGAGTGACTGGGGTGAAGAGCAGTTCTTC.

The genes are TRBV5-4 and TRBJ2-3, with TRBD1 matching over 7 bases. The CDR3 runs 15 residues. Germline values: CDR1 SGHNT, CDR2 YYREEE (reference sequence). J lost 2 bases, V lost 4 bases, and 7 bases had no gene match. The CDR3 region is CASSPPGQLTDTQYF. CDR3 nucleotide sequence: TGTGCCAGCAGCCCTCCGGGACAGCTCACAGATACGCAGTATTTT.

The V gene is TRBV10-2, the J gene TRBJ2-3; TRBD2 aligns across 8 bases. V lost 7 bases, J lost 1 base, and 4 bases stayed unmatched. The CDR3 loop spans 14 amino acids. Germline loops: CDR1 WSHSY, CDR2 SAAADI. The CDR3 loop reads CASNPSGRTDTQYF. Written as DNA, the CDR3 is TGCGCCAGCAACCCTAGCGGGCGCACAGATACGCAGTATTTT.

In regard to this clone: Only one base separates this from a far larger clonotype, so it likely reflects a read error. This CDR3 is also generated by other DNA sequences in the sample. This rearrangement joins TRBV5-4 to TRBJ2-5; TRBD2 is a possible D gene (5 bases). The CDR3 covers 14 residues. Per germline, CDR1 SGHNT and CDR2 YYREEE (reference sequence). The DNA for the CDR3 is TGCGCCAGCAGCGGCCCGACTGGAGAGGAGACCCAGTACTTC. Translation: CASSGPTGEETQYF.

With regard to this clone: This likely traces to a read error, being one base from a far larger clone. In the same sample, other DNA sequences code for this CDR3. V gene TRBV6-1 combines with J gene TRBJ1-5; no firm D call. The CDR3 covers 12 residues. V lost 9 bases to trimming and J lost 10 bases, with 16 bases between them. Per the germline V gene, CDR1 is MNHNS and CDR2 is SASEGT. The CDR3 nucleotides are TGTGCCAGTAAAGGGCCCAATGTTCCCCAGCATTTT. Protein: CASKGPNVPQHF.

The table lists this clone with many counts. The V call is TRBV6-1, the J call TRBJ2-1; D unclear. CDR1 MNHNS and CDR2 SASEGT come from the germline V gene. The CDR3 is 15 residues long. Trimming stripped 3 bases from V and 8 bases from J, with 17 bases between. In DNA form, the CDR3 reads TGTGCCAGCAGTGAGGGCGAAACCCAAGGGTATGAGCAGTTCTTC. Translated, it gives CASSEGETQGYEQFF.

V gene TRBV6-5 combines with J gene TRBJ2-1; 7 bases line up with TRBD1. CDR1 is MNHEY and CDR2 is SVGAGI in the germline V gene. The length of the CDR3 is 14 residues. With 6 bases clipped from V and 9 bases from J, the junction kept 11 bases outside the gene matches. CDR3 DNA sequence: TGTGCCAGCAGCGGCCGACAGGGAATTGGTGAGCAGTTCTTC. Amino acid sequence: CASSGRQGIGEQFF.

The chain recombines TRBV28 with TRBJ2-7; D remains ambiguous. The V end lost 3 bases, the J end lost 0 bases, and 18 bases lay between the germline ends. CDR1 and CDR2 from the germline V gene are MDHEN and SYDVKM. This CDR3 is built from 17 residues. The CDR3 loop is CASSLPPGGSSSYEQYF. The CDR3 nucleotides read TGTGCCAGCAGTTTGCCCCCGGGCGGCTCTAGCTCCTACGAGCAGTACTTC.